Following are 13 T cell receptor beta chains from one sample sequenced in a study of cytomegalovirus exposure and HLA in healthy donors. The PCR made use of 60 Vbeta and 13 Jbeta primers. Clones were read by immunoSEQ multiplex PCR, and TCRdb kept only the in-frame ones, dropping some. Altogether 100,000 to 150,000 clones are present, about 70% being singletons, with the ten largest covering 6% to 8%. The sample taken for sequencing was PBMCs. These receptors originate from a male donor in good health and CMV-seronegative.

The rearrangement joins TRBV28 to TRBJ2-7; D is possibly TRBD1 (6 bases). This CDR3 contains 14 residues. Deletions cut 5 bases from V and 4 bases from J, with 15 bases between. Germline-derived CDR1 and CDR2 are MDHEN and SYDVKM. The CDR3 is CASSMDRVPYEQYF. The CDR3 region has the DNA TGTGCCAGCAGTATGGACAGAGTTCCTTACGAGCAGTACTTC.

This rearrangement joins TRBV18 to TRBJ2-5; D is perhaps TRBD1 (5 bases). Trimming took 2 bases from V and 3 from J, leaving 16 bases between them. The CDR3 is 16 amino acids. The germline CDR1 and CDR2 sequences are KGHSH and LQKENI. CDR3 bases: TGTGCCAGCTCACCAGGGTCCCAGGGTCAAAAAGAGACCCAGTACTTC. Protein sequence: CASSPGSQGQKETQYF.

This chain links TRBV13 with TRBJ2-7, with 9 bases fitting TRBD1. V dropped 5 bases and J dropped 5; count of bases not matched to a gene: 4. This CDR3 has 13 residues. CDR1 is PRHDT and CDR2 is FYEKMQ in the germline V gene (reference sequence). CDR3 in amino acids: CASSEGQGNEQYF. CDR3 DNA: TGTGCCAGCAGCGAGGGACAGGGAAACGAGCAGTACTTC.

The chain recombines TRBV6-6 with TRBJ1-1; 8 bases agree with TRBD1. CDR3 size: 13 residues. V shed 10 bases, J shed 1 base, and the junction held 5 bases outside the gene matches. Per the germline V gene, CDR1 is MNHNY and CDR2 is SVGAGI (reference sequence). CDR3 sequence: CATGTGPNTEAFF. Here the CDR3 DNA reads TGTGCCACCGGGACAGGACCGAACACTGAAGCTTTCTTT.

The V gene is TRBV28, the J gene TRBJ1-3; D remains unclear. Trimming shortened V by 4 bases and J by 2 bases, and 9 bases separated the two germline ends. Germline loops: CDR1 MDHEN, CDR2 SYDVKM. The CDR3 contains 14 residues. CDR3 DNA: TGTGCCAGCAGTTCACAGCATACTGGAAACACCATATATTTT. Amino acid sequence: CASSSQHTGNTIYF.

V gene TRBV6-1 combines with J gene TRBJ1-5, with D possibly matching TRBD1 (6 bases). With 2 bases removed from V and 9 bases from J, the gap between germline ends came to 20 bases. The CDR3 is made up of 16 amino acids. Germline lookup yields CDR1 MNHNS and CDR2 SASEGT. The CDR3 spells CASSEKNRVLRGPQHF. CDR3 nucleotide sequence: TGTGCCAGCAGTGAAAAGAACAGGGTTCTAAGAGGGCCCCAGCATTTT.

The chain couples TRBV6-1 to TRBJ2-3, with 8 bases that match TRBD2. The CDR3 covers 15 residues. The V gene's germline CDR1 is MNHNS and CDR2 SASEGT. The J segment lost 1 base and the V segment lost 1 base, leaving 1 base of the junction unmatched. CDR3 sequence: CASSEEAGGTDTQYF. The CDR3 nucleotides are TGTGCCAGCAGTGAAGAAGCGGGGGGCACAGATACGCAGTATTTT.

By proportion, this clone is medium-sized. V is TRBV2 and J is TRBJ2-1; D perhaps matches TRBD2 (6 bases). Germline V lookup: CDR1 SNHLY, CDR2 FYNNEI. CDR3 length: 15 residues. Trimming stripped 3 bases from V and 0 bases from J, with 9 bases between. The CDR3 loop is CASSEDGGSYNEQFF. CDR3 coding DNA: TGTGCCAGCAGTGAGGACGGGGGCTCCTACAATGAGCAGTTCTTC.

This clone was detected only a few times. The chain joins TRBV2 to TRBJ1-4; D not resolved. The germline gives CDR1 SNHLY, CDR2 FYNNEI. Between the trimmed V and J ends, which lost 6 bases and 0 bases, there was a span of 8 bases. This CDR3 region has 14 residues. CDR3 in amino acids: CASSYSATNEKLFF. CDR3 sequence (DNA): TGTGCCAGCAGCTACTCTGCAACTAATGAAAAACTGTTTTTT.

The chain is built from TRBV12-2 and TRBJ1-2; TRBD1 is the table's D call, not checked against the DNA. TRBV12-2 is a pseudogene locus. There are 12 residues in the CDR3. The CDR3 is CASHRGDSGYTF. The CDR3 DNA follows: TGTGCAAGTCACAGGGGCGATTCGGGCTACACCTTC.

The V gene is TRBV29-1, the J gene TRBJ2-1; the match to TRBD2 covers 8 bases. Germline lookup yields CDR1 SQVTM and CDR2 ANQGSEA. The CDR3 length is 17 residues. The V segment lost 4 bases and the J segment 0 bases; nucleotides outside the gene matches: 11. CDR3 DNA: TGCAGCGTTGTGGTAGCGGGATATCGAAGCTCCTACAATGAGCAGTTCTTC. Its translation: CSVVVAGYRSSYNEQFF.

The V gene is TRBV4-3, the J gene TRBJ2-3; D gene uncertain. CDR3 length: 18 amino acids. The germline V gene encodes CDR1 LGHNA and CDR2 YSLEER. Trimming removed 0 bases from V and 0 bases from J, with 16 bases in between. As DNA, the CDR3 is TGCGCCAGCAGCCAAGACGCCCCGGTCTTCGGGAGCACAGATACGCAGTATTTT. Residues: CASSQDAPVFGSTDTQYF.

This chain's CDR3 is CASSEMNHSSHF. The CDR3, as DNA: TGTGCCAGCAGTGAGATGAACCACAGCTCCCACTTT. The chain has TRBV28 and TRBJ1-6; D uncertain. This CDR3 has 12 amino acids. The germline V and J ends were trimmed by 5 bases and 18 bases, with 17 bases remaining between them. Germline values: CDR1 MDHEN, CDR2 SYDVKM.